This is a list of T cell receptor beta chains from one sample in a study of blood T cells in healthy people across ages. A single record per CDR3 protein comes from TCRdb applying MiXCR to the 5' RACE reads. The sample contains approximately 1.5 million distinct CDR3 sequences, roughly two fifths of which appear only once. Sequencing used blood. All receptors derive from a woman aged 18-29 years in good health. The CDR3 runs from the conserved cysteine through the conserved F or W. The order of the fields is CDR3 DNA, CDR3 protein, D gene, clone size, V gene, J gene. D genes are given only for firm matches. Size is omitted from some rows. Given values are once, few, many or a class for expanded clones.

DNA: TGTGCCAGCAGTCCGACAGGGACTAATAATTCACCCCTCCACTTT
CDR3: CASSPTGTNNSPLHF
D: TRBD1
size: .
V: TRBV2
J: TRBJ1-6

DNA: TGCGCCAGCAGCCAAGATCGGAGGGACTCCTACGAGCAGTACTTC
CDR3: CASSQDRRDSYEQYF
D: .
size: few
V: TRBV4-3
J: TRBJ2-7

DNA: TGTGCCAGCAGTTTTTGGGGAACTGAAGCTTTCTTT
CDR3: CASSFWGTEAFF
D: .
size: many
V: TRBV12-3/TRBV12-4
J: TRBJ1-1

DNA: TGTGCCAGCAGCAGACAGGGGCTGGGGGAAGCCAAAAACATTCAGTACTTC
CDR3: CASSRQGLGEAKNIQYF
D: TRBD1
size: few
V: TRBV11-2
J: TRBJ2-4

DNA: TGTGCCAGCAGCAAAAAGGGGGCGCCCAATGAGCAGTTCTTC
CDR3: CASSKKGAPNEQFF
D: .
size: .
V: TRBV21-1
J: TRBJ2-1

DNA: TGTGCCAGCAGTCTACTGGGGGGACGCCGCGAGCAGTACTTC
CDR3: CASSLLGGRREQYF
D: .
size: .
V: TRBV12-3/TRBV12-4
J: TRBJ2-7

DNA: TGTGCCAGCAGCCCGGACAGTTTCAACACTGAAGCTTTCTTT
CDR3: CASSPDSFNTEAFF
D: .
size: .
V: TRBV3-1
J: TRBJ1-1

DNA: TGTGCCAGCACTCCCTATGATGGAAATTCGCAGTATTTT
CDR3: CASTPYDGNSQYF
D: .
size: once
V: TRBV6-6
J: TRBJ2-3

DNA: TGTGCCATCAGTGAAGGGGGGACATACTCGAACACTGAAGCTTTCTTT
CDR3: CAISEGGTYSNTEAFF
D: .
size: .
V: TRBV10-3
J: TRBJ1-1

DNA: TGTGCCAGCAGTTTGCGACTAGTTAGCCCGTCTGGGGCCAACGTCCTGACTTTC
CDR3: CASSLRLVSPSGANVLTF
D: .
size: .
V: TRBV12-3/TRBV12-4
J: TRBJ2-6

DNA: TGTGCCAGCAGCCTAGATTCCCTTGAGCAGTACTTC
CDR3: CASSLDSLEQYF
D: .
size: .
V: TRBV5-6
J: TRBJ2-7

DNA: TGCAGTGCCGCCGTCGGGACTAGAGATAGCTACACCTTC
CDR3: CSAAVGTRDSYTF
D: .
size: .
V: TRBV20-1
J: TRBJ1-2

DNA: TGTGCCAGCAGCCTCAGACGCACTGGGGCCAACGTCTTGACTTTC
CDR3: CASSLRRTGANVLTF
D: .
size: .
V: TRBV7-2
J: TRBJ2-6

DNA: TGTGCCAGCAGTTTAGGGGGGACAGGGCCGCTTTCCTACGAGCAGTACTTC
CDR3: CASSLGGTGPLSYEQYF
D: TRBD1
size: few
V: TRBV12-3/TRBV12-4
J: TRBJ2-7

DNA: TGTGCCAGCAGCGCAGGAGGGACAGCTGGAAACACCATATATTTT
CDR3: CASSAGGTAGNTIYF
D: TRBD1
size: .
V: TRBV7-2
J: TRBJ1-3

DNA: TGCAGTGCTAGAGATGAGGCTCCCGAGCAGTACTTC
CDR3: CSARDEAPEQYF
D: .
size: .
V: TRBV20-1
J: TRBJ2-7

DNA: TGCGCCAGCAGCTTCTACGGGACAGACCAAGAGACCCAGTACTTC
CDR3: CASSFYGTDQETQYF
D: TRBD1
size: .
V: TRBV5-1
J: TRBJ2-5

DNA: TGTGCCATCAGTGGGCTACAGGGGTTAAGGTCCTACGAGCAGTACTTC
CDR3: CAISGLQGLRSYEQYF
D: TRBD1
size: few
V: TRBV10-3
J: TRBJ2-7

DNA: TGTGCCAGCAGACCACGGACTAGCGAGGCGGATACGCAGTATTTT
CDR3: CASRPRTSEADTQYF
D: TRBD2
size: few
V: TRBV7-9
J: TRBJ2-3

DNA: TGCAGCGTTGTTCGGGGGTACGGGGTCAATGAGCAGTACTTC
CDR3: CSVVRGYGVNEQYF
D: .
size: few
V: TRBV29-1
J: TRBJ2-7

DNA: TGTGCCATCAGTCCAACAGGGAGGGGGTTCGGCGAGACCCAGTACTTC
CDR3: CAISPTGRGFGETQYF
D: .
size: .
V: TRBV10-3
J: TRBJ2-5

DNA: TGTGCTAGCAGCTCGGGACTTCGAGAGACCCAGTACTTC
CDR3: CASSSGLRETQYF
D: .
size: .
V: TRBV7-7
J: TRBJ2-5

DNA: TGTGCCAGCACCTCCGTGGCCTACAATGAGCAGTACTTC
CDR3: CASTSVAYNEQYF
D: .
size: .
V: TRBV12-3/TRBV12-4
J: TRBJ2-7

DNA: TGTGCCAGCAGTGAAATTCGGACTAGCGGGGACCTCGCAGGGGAGCTGTTTTTT
CDR3: CASSEIRTSGDLAGELFF
D: TRBD2
size: .
V: TRBV2
J: TRBJ2-2

DNA: TGTGCCAGCAGCTTAGGGCTTCTGGGGCAGTTCTTC
CDR3: CASSLGLLGQFF
D: .
size: .
V: TRBV7-9
J: TRBJ2-1